The 22 T cell receptor beta chains given below trace back to one sample, sequenced in a study of T cell changes during pregnancy in multiple sclerosis. Assay used: immunoSEQ multiplex PCR; TCRdb lists only in-frame clones, some missing. Seen here are around 110,000 clones, roughly nine tenths observed once, and the top ten hold 1.5%. Material: peripheral blood, obtained in the third trimester of pregnancy. All receptors come from a female donor with multiple sclerosis, enrolled in a pregnancy study.

This sequence joins TRBV6-5 and TRBJ2-5; 9 bases are a match to TRBD2. The ends lost 6 bases at V and 5 bases at J; junction bases unmatched: 1. Germline V gene data show CDR1 as MNHEY and CDR2 as SVGAGI. The CDR3 loop spans 12 amino acids. CDR3 bases: TGTGCCAGCAGAGGACTAGCGGAGACCCAGTACTTC. This encodes CASRGLAETQYF.

The chain has TRBV29-1 and TRBJ1-3; a possible D gene is TRBD1 (5 bases). CDR3 length: 15 amino acids. The V gene lost 3 bases and the J gene lost 4 bases, with 16 bases spanning the gap. Per the germline V gene, CDR1 is SQVTM and CDR2 is ANQGSEA. The DNA for the CDR3 is TGCAGCGTTGATGAGGCGGGGACGGTCGGAAACACCATATATTTT. Translation gives CSVDEAGTVGNTIYF.

This clone is a singleton in its sample. This chain joins TRBV10-3 and TRBJ2-3; tentatively, D is TRBD1 (5 bases). CDR3 length: 15 residues. Trimming pared 5 bases from V and 3 bases from J, leaving 15 bases between. CDR1 and CDR2 from the germline V gene are ENHRY and SYGVKD. The CDR3 nucleotides are TGTGCCATCAGTACAGGTCCCCCTACTACAGATACGCAGTATTTT. It specifies CAISTGPPTTDTQYF.

The chain employs TRBV18 and TRBJ1-1, with 9 bases matching TRBD1. Germline lookup yields CDR1 KGHSH and CDR2 LQKENI. V lost 4 bases, J lost 8 bases, and 5 bases stayed unmatched. The CDR3 runs 13 residues. This chain's CDR3 is CASSHRDREEAFF. Written as DNA, the CDR3 is TGTGCCAGCTCACACCGGGACAGGGAAGAAGCTTTCTTT.

The V and J genes are TRBV10-3 and TRBJ2-7, with 9 bases matching TRBD2. The CDR3 loop spans 13 amino acids. V lost 10 bases to trimming and J lost 4 bases; unmatched junction nucleotides: 8. CDR1 and CDR2 from the germline V gene are ENHRY and SYGVKD. CDR3 in DNA: TGTGCCACCCTCCCTAGCGGGGAGTACGAGCAGTACTTC. Amino acid sequence: CATLPSGEYEQYF.

The chain couples TRBV6-1 to TRBJ1-5; D gene ambiguous. CDR3 size: 14 residues. V gave up 8 bases and J gave up 3 bases, with 14 bases separating them. The germline CDR1 and CDR2 sequences are MNHNS and SASEGT. The CDR3 DNA reads TGTGCCAGCTCCTTTATCTTGTCCAATCAGCCCCAGCATTTT. This gives the protein CASSFILSNQPQHF.

Only one count was recorded for this clone. The J gene is TRBJ2-7, the V gene TRBV6-1; no firm D call. Per germline, CDR1 MNHNS and CDR2 SASEGT. CDR3 length: 11 residues. The ends were cut back, 4 bases at V and 3 bases at J, with 4 bases in the middle. The CDR3 is CASSAHYEQYF. The CDR3 nucleotides are TGTGCCAGCAGTGCCCACTACGAGCAGTACTTC.

The genes are TRBV5-1 and TRBJ2-7; no definite D call. V lost 4 bases and J lost 0, with 11 bases in between. CDR3 length: 14 residues. The germline V gene has CDR1 SGHRS and CDR2 YFSETQ. CDR3 protein: CASSLRSSSYEQYF. In nucleotides, the CDR3 is TGCGCCAGCAGCCTGAGATCAAGCTCCTACGAGCAGTACTTC. Using reference TRBV5-1 and TRBJ2-7 for the parts outside the CDR3, the full variable domain is KAGVTQTPRYLIKTRGQQVTLSCSPISGHRSVSWYQQTPGQGLQFLFEYFSETQRNKGNFPGRFSGRQFSNSRSEMNVSTLELGDSALYLCASSLRSSSYEQYFGPGTRLTVT.

V usage is TRBV9 and J usage is TRBJ2-7, with a tentative D call TRBD2 (5 bases). The CDR3 is made up of 13 amino acids. Trimming took 3 bases from V and 6 from J, leaving 13 bases between them. CDR1 is SGDLS, CDR2 YYNGEE, per germline. CDR3 sequence: CASSGGGLSEQYF. In DNA, the CDR3 is TGTGCCAGCAGCGGTGGTGGACTTAGCGAGCAGTACTTC.

This chain links TRBV28 with TRBJ1-1; D is unresolved. The V end was cut by 5 bases, the J end by 4 bases, with 8 bases between. Germline-derived CDR1 and CDR2 are MDHEN and SYDVKM. CDR3 length: 12 residues. The CDR3 loop reads CASSPKPTEAFF. CDR3 DNA: TGTGCCAGCAGTCCTAAGCCCACTGAAGCTTTCTTT.

This chain links TRBV5-4 with TRBJ2-1, with 9 positions matching TRBD2. This CDR3 contains 15 residues. J was trimmed by 1 base and V by 2 bases; bases with no gene match: 1. Germline CDR1 SGHNT, CDR2 YYREEE (reference sequence). The CDR3 DNA follows: TGTGCCAGCAGCTTAAGCGGGGGGTCCTACAATGAGCAGTTCTTC. Its translation is CASSLSGGSYNEQFF.

The chain joins TRBV19 to TRBJ2-1; 9 positions match TRBD1. After removal of 2 bases from V and 8 bases from J, the junction contained 7 bases not matched to a gene. The CDR3 is 15 amino acids. Germline V gives CDR1 LNHDA, CDR2 SQIVND (reference sequence). For the CDR3, the DNA is TGTGCCAGTAGTATATTCAGTACAGGGGGCGATGAGCAGTTCTTC. As protein: CASSIFSTGGDEQFF. Combining the CDR3 with reference TRBV19 and TRBJ2-1 gives the whole variable domain DGGITQSPKYLFRKEGQNVTLSCEQNLNHDAMYWYRQDPGQGLRLIYYSQIVNDFQKGDIAEGYSVSREKKESFPLTVTSAQKNPTAFYLCASSIFSTGGDEQFFGPGTRLTVL.

The gene calls are TRBV27 and TRBJ2-4, with D maybe TRBD1 (5 bases). Germline V gene lookup returns CDR1 MNHEY and CDR2 SMNVEV (reference sequence). V gave up 5 bases and J gave up 0 bases, with 11 bases separating them. The CDR3 has 15 amino acids. CDR3 sequence reads: CASSALGVAKNIQYF. CDR3 sequence (DNA): TGTGCCAGCAGTGCATTAGGGGTAGCCAAAAACATTCAGTACTTC.

This chain joins TRBV5-1 and TRBJ1-1; 7 nucleotides line up with TRBD1. The CDR3 length is 15 residues. After removal of 0 bases from V and 2 bases from J, the junction contained 4 bases not matched to a gene. Germline V gene lookup returns CDR1 SGHRS and CDR2 YFSETQ. The CDR3 region is CASSLAGQVNTEAFF. The CDR3, as DNA: TGCGCCAGCAGCTTGGCAGGACAGGTAAACACTGAAGCTTTCTTT.

This chain links TRBV9 with TRBJ1-2; D gene unclear. The germline V gene has CDR1 SGDLS and CDR2 YYNGEE. CDR3 length: 13 amino acids. V was pared by 0 bases and J by 4 bases, with 7 bases between. Written as DNA, the CDR3 is TGTGCCAGCAGCGTAGACGTCAGCTATGGCTACACCTTC. Its translation: CASSVDVSYGYTF.

This clone came up a few times. The V and J genes are TRBV7-2 and TRBJ1-1, with D possibly being TRBD1 (5 bases). The V end was cut by 5 bases, the J end by 11 bases, with 15 bases between. The CDR3 loop spans 12 amino acids. The germline V gene has CDR1 SGHTA and CDR2 FQGNSA. The CDR3 protein is CASSTRPGGAFF. CDR3 nucleotides: TGTGCCAGCAGCACCCGTCCCGGGGGGGCTTTCTTT.

This clone was detected once. The J gene is TRBJ1-5, the V gene TRBV5-1, with 7 bases aligning to TRBD1. The CDR3 totals 15 residues. Germline CDR1 and CDR2: SGHRS and YFSETQ. V was pared by 4 bases and J by 0 bases, with 4 bases of the junction left unmatched. The CDR3 loop reads CASSTGTDSNQPQHF. The CDR3, as DNA: TGCGCCAGCAGCACCGGGACAGATAGCAATCAGCCCCAGCATTTT.

V is TRBV5-1 and J is TRBJ2-2, with 7 bases fitting TRBD1. The CDR3 is 16 amino acids. Germline values: CDR1 SGHRS, CDR2 YFSETQ. The J segment lost 3 bases and the V segment lost 0 bases, leaving 5 bases of the junction unmatched. CDR3 DNA: TGCGCCAGCAGCTTGGTTGTAGGGGGCGACACCGGGGAGCTGTTTTTT. Its protein product is CASSLVVGGDTGELFF.

The chain has TRBV5-6 and TRBJ1-1; no clear D. Deletions cut 4 bases from V and 1 base from J, with 8 bases between. Germline loops: CDR1 SGHDT, CDR2 YYEEEE. The CDR3 has 13 amino acids. CDR3 in DNA: TGTGCCAGCAGCGGCAGAAAGAACACTGAAGCTTTCTTT. This gives the protein CASSGRKNTEAFF.

This rearrangement joins TRBV19 to TRBJ2-1; possibly TRBD2 for D (6 bases). V was shortened by 3 bases and J by 2 bases, with 14 bases between the two germline ends. This CDR3 is 16 amino acids long. Germline lookup yields CDR1 LNHDA and CDR2 SQIVND (reference sequence). CDR3 DNA sequence: TGTGCCAGTAGTATTAGTGGTCTAGCGACCTACAATGAGCAGTTCTTC. Protein product: CASSISGLATYNEQFF.

The chain is built from TRBV7-2 and TRBJ2-1; TRBD1 matches 8 bases. The germline V gene encodes CDR1 SGHTA and CDR2 FQGNSA. The J segment lost 8 bases and the V segment lost 1 base, leaving 7 bases of the junction unmatched. CDR3 size: 15 residues. The CDR3 protein is CASSLVAGGVDEQFF. CDR3 DNA sequence: TGTGCCAGCAGCTTAGTGGCAGGGGGCGTGGATGAGCAGTTCTTC.

V usage is TRBV2 and J usage is TRBJ1-6; TRBD1 is a possible D gene (5 bases). The CDR3 covers 15 residues. Germline V gives CDR1 SNHLY, CDR2 FYNNEI. V was pared by 8 bases and J by 8 bases, with 19 bases between. As DNA, the CDR3 is TGTGCCAGCGTGCCGGCAGGGCCTATCGATTCACCCCTCCACTTT. Translated, it gives CASVPAGPIDSPLHF.